The T cell receptor (beta chain) described here comes from a study of PD-L1 blockade in urothelial cancer. Looking at the study overall: Most patients, about nine tenths of the roughly 30, were males with bladder-origin cancer.

CDR1 is SQVTM, CDR2 ANQGSEA, per germline. V lost 5 bases and J 6 bases, leaving 11 bases between the germline ends. The CDR3 sequence is 13 residues long. As for time point: peripheral blood 6 weeks after treatment start. Urothelial carcinoma in patients was locally advanced or metastatic. Synthetic TCR analog templates were spiked into each PCR. Repertoires were generated with immunoSEQ multiplex PCR, while TCRdb's copy carries only in-frame clones and drops some. The sample records around 19,000 clones, around 86% being singletons. The receptor comes from a man aged 45-65 years with urothelial cancer. The chain is built from TRBV29-1 and TRBJ1-6; D perhaps matches TRBD1 (6 bases). The material sequenced was PBMCs, taken around atezolizumab (anti-PD-L1) treatment. CDR3 nucleotide sequence: TGCAGCGTTAAACAGGGCGGTAATTCACCCCTCCACTTT. Its translation: CSVKQGGNSPLHF.